This T cell receptor beta chain was captured by sequencing in a study of T-cell memory formation after mild COVID-19. Study-wide points: Of the contracting clones, CD4+ ones lay mainly in CM and EM, and CD8+ ones in EMRA.

In this sample, this clonotype turned up a few times. Its cognate antigen is unknown. MiXCR, applied by TCRdb to the 5' RACE reads, yields one record per CDR3 protein. This table has 90,000 to 120,000 distinct CDR3 sequences, 11% appearing once. The CDR3 is made up of 14 amino acids. Trimming cost V 2 bases and J 5 bases, with 11 bases left between them. Looked up from germline, CDR1 is SGHRS and CDR2 is YFSETQ. The V call is TRBV5-1, the J call TRBJ1-5, with D maybe TRBD1 (5 bases). The receptor comes from a man between 18 and 35 years old who had mild COVID-19 (a few samples of this study predate the infection). Cell type and time point are not known. The sample taken for sequencing was PBMCs or a T cell subset sorted from them (not recorded which). The CDR3 reads CASSLRGGDQPQHF. The CDR3 DNA reads TGCGCCAGCAGCTTAAGGGGAGGGGATCAGCCCCAGCATTTT.